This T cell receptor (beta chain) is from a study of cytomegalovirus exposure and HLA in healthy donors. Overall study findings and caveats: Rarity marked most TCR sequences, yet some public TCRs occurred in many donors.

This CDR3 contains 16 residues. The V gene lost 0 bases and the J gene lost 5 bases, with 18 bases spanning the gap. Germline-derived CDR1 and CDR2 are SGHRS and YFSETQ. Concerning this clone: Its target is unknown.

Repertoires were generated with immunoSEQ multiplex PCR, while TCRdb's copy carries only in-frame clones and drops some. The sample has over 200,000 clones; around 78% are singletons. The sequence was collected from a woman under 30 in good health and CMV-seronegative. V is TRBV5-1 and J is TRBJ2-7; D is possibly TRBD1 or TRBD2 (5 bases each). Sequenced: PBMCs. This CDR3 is CASSLVGTSSVHEQYF. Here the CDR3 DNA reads TGCGCCAGCAGCTTGGTAGGGACCTCAAGTGTCCACGAGCAGTACTTC.